The 19 T cell receptor beta chains given below trace back to one sample, sequenced in a study of T cells after yellow fever vaccination. Each CDR3 protein is one row after TCRdb ran MiXCR on the 5' RACE reads. The data hold hundreds of thousands of distinct CDR3 sequences, with about 19% observed a single time. The specimen comprised PBMCs, sampled 15 days after the yellow fever booster vaccination. These receptors came from a man aged 25 to 40 who received the YFV17D yellow fever vaccine.

This clonotype was counted only a few times. The chain uses TRBV29-1 and TRBJ2-5; D unclear. Germline assignment: CDR1 SQVTM and CDR2 ANQGSEA. The CDR3 is 12 amino acids. The germline V and J ends were trimmed by 6 bases and 2 bases, with 10 bases remaining between them. The CDR3 nucleotides are TGCAGCGTCTTTCTAGAACAAGAGACCCAGTACTTC. Residues: CSVFLEQETQYF.

In its sample, this clonotype was seen a few times. V gene TRBV29-1 combines with J gene TRBJ2-5; D remains unclear. The V gene's germline CDR1 is SQVTM and CDR2 ANQGSEA. The CDR3 runs to 15 residues. Trimming took off 3 bases at V and 1 base at J, with 15 bases between the two ends. CDR3 coding DNA: TGCAGCGTTGAGTATTTTTCGTGGGGCCAAGAGACCCAGTACTTC. Its protein product is CSVEYFSWGQETQYF.

The chain links TRBV11-2 to TRBJ2-7; tentatively, D is TRBD2 (6 bases). Per germline, CDR1 SGHAT and CDR2 FQNNGV. The V end lost 4 bases, the J end lost 4 bases, and 14 bases lay between the germline ends. This CDR3 contains 14 residues. DNA for the CDR3: TGTGCCAGCAGCTGGGACCGAGGGAGGTACGAGCAGTACTTC. Protein product: CASSWDRGRYEQYF.

The rearrangement joins TRBV12-3 or TRBV12-4 to TRBJ2-5; D gene ambiguous. Trimming removed 5 bases at V and 5 bases at J, with 9 bases between. CDR3 length: 12 residues. CDR3 in DNA: TGTGCCAGCAGTCCACATCGGGAGACCCAGTACTTC. Its translation is CASSPHRETQYF.

This clonotype was found a few times. The rearrangement uses TRBV29-1 and TRBJ2-3, with TRBD2 matching over 9 bases. CDR3 size: 14 residues. Trimming cost V 6 bases and J 1 base; bases outside gene matches: 5. CDR1 and CDR2 (germline): SQVTM, ANQGSEA. The CDR3 protein is CSVVAGVRTDTQYF. The CDR3 DNA reads TGCAGCGTAGTAGCGGGAGTTCGCACAGATACGCAGTATTTT.

Only a few counts were recorded for this clonotype. The CDR3 spells CSAFYPTGTQYF. The CDR3 bases are TGCAGTGCTTTTTACCCCACCGGGACCCAGTACTTC. The J gene is TRBJ2-5, the V gene TRBV20-1; D ambiguous. The CDR3 covers 12 residues. Germline V gene data show CDR1 as DFQATT and CDR2 as SNEGSKA (reference sequence). Between the trimmed V and J ends, which lost 5 bases and 7 bases, there was a span of 14 bases.

This clonotype was detected a few times. The CDR3 is CASSALGDSSYNEQFF. CDR3 sequence (DNA): TGTGCCAGCAGCGCGTTGGGAGACAGCTCCTACAATGAGCAGTTCTTC. The chain carries TRBV7-3 and TRBJ2-1; tentatively, D is TRBD1 or TRBD2 (5 bases each). CDR3 length: 16 residues. CDR1 SGHTA and CDR2 FQGTGA come from the germline V gene. Deletions cut 5 bases from V and 0 bases from J, with 14 bases between. The full variable domain, with the rest looked up from reference TRBV7-3 and TRBJ2-1, is GAGVSQTPSNKVTEKGKYVELRCDPISGHTALYWYRQSLGQGPEFLIYFQGTGAADDSGLPNDRFFAVRPEGSVSTLKIQRTERGDSAVYLCASSALGDSSYNEQFFGPGTRLTVL.

The V call is TRBV20-1, the J call TRBJ1-4; 8 bases are a match to TRBD1. The CDR3 runs to 13 residues. V lost 5 bases to trimming and J lost 8 bases; unmatched junction nucleotides: 7. Germline loops: CDR1 DFQATT, CDR2 SNEGSKA (reference sequence). CDR3 sequence reads: CSAAGGAEEKLFF. The CDR3 coding sequence is TGCAGTGCTGCAGGGGGCGCAGAGGAAAAACTGTTTTTT.

The sample holds a few counts of this clonotype. V and J are TRBV7-2 and TRBJ2-1; D gene uncertain. V dropped 4 bases and J dropped 10 bases, with 11 bases sitting between them. The CDR3 runs to 12 residues. Germline-derived CDR1 and CDR2 are SGHTA and FQGNSA. The CDR3 DNA reads as TGTGCCAGCAGCTCCGTAGCTAGGGAGCAGTTCTTC. It translates to CASSSVAREQFF.

In its sample, this clonotype was seen a few times. CDR3 coding DNA: TGTGCCAGCAGTTTCGGGAAGACTAGAGCAGATACGCAGTATTTT. Its protein product is CASSFGKTRADTQYF. The chain joins TRBV27 to TRBJ2-3; possible D gene TRBD2, 6 bases. The CDR3 is 15 amino acids. Germline V gives CDR1 MNHEY, CDR2 SMNVEV (reference sequence). V lost 3 bases to trimming and J lost 4 bases, with 14 bases between them.

This clonotype has only one observation. The gene calls are TRBV25-1 and TRBJ2-2; D gene uncertain. This CDR3 region has 16 residues. Trimming stripped 4 bases from V and 6 bases from J, with 18 bases between. CDR1 MGHDK and CDR2 SYGVNS come from the germline V gene. CDR3 bases: TGTGCCAGCAGTGCCGCGTACCCCCACCGCGCCGGGGAGCTGTTTTTT. This codes for CASSAAYPHRAGELFF. Full variable domain (remainder filled in from reference TRBV25-1 and TRBJ2-2): EADIYQTPRYLVIGTGKKITLECSQTMGHDKMYWYQQDPGMELHLIHYSYGVNSTEKGDLSSESTVSRIRTEHFPLTLESARPSHTSQYLCASSAAYPHRAGELFFGEGSRLTVL.

V usage is TRBV5-8 and J usage is TRBJ2-1, with D possibly being TRBD1 or TRBD2 (6 bases each). Germline V gives CDR1 SGHTS, CDR2 YDEGEE. The V end was cut by 0 bases, the J end by 3 bases, with 10 bases between. The CDR3 covers 15 residues. The CDR3 DNA sequence: TGTGCCAGCAGCTTGGATGGAGGGGGCTACAATGAGCAGTTCTTC. This encodes CASSLDGGGYNEQFF.

V is TRBV23-1 and J is TRBJ2-5; no reliable D call. TRBV23-1 is filed as an ORF, its function uncertain. V lost 3 bases to trimming and J lost 5 bases, with 13 bases between them. CDR3 size: 14 residues. CDR3 in DNA: TGCGCCAGCAGTCATCACTGGGGTGGGGAGACCCAGTACTTC. The encoded protein is CASSHHWGGETQYF.

This clonotype was detected a few times. The genes are TRBV5-1 and TRBJ1-4; D perhaps matches TRBD1 (6 bases). Germline CDR1 and CDR2: SGHRS and YFSETQ. The ends were cut back, 1 base at V and 12 bases at J, with 22 bases in the middle. This CDR3 spans 16 amino acids. CDR3 coding DNA: TGCGCCAGCAGCTTGACCCCCGGGACAAACCTCGCCGAACTGTTTTTT. Translated: CASSLTPGTNLAELFF.

This clonotype was seen only a few times. V gene TRBV20-1 combines with J gene TRBJ2-5; 9 nucleotides agree with TRBD2. The CDR3 spans 14 residues. The V segment lost 3 bases and the J segment 1 base; nucleotides outside the gene matches: 3. The V gene's germline CDR1 is DFQATT and CDR2 SNEGSKA (reference sequence). This chain's CDR3 is CSASLAGLQETQYF. The CDR3 nucleotides are TGCAGTGCTAGCCTAGCGGGGCTCCAAGAGACCCAGTACTTC.

This clonotype was counted a few times. This chain connects TRBV14 to TRBJ1-2, with D possibly matching TRBD1 (5 bases). From germline, CDR1 is SGHDN and CDR2 FVKESK. Trimming removed 5 bases at V and 0 bases at J, with 16 bases between. CDR3 length: 16 residues. As DNA, the CDR3 is TGTGCCAGCAGCTTACACCGGGACGGTACTAACTATGGCTACACCTTC. It translates to CASSLHRDGTNYGYTF. Supplemented by reference TRBV14 and TRBJ1-2, the full variable domain reads EAGVTQFPSHSVIEKGQTVTLRCDPISGHDNLYWYRRVMGKEIKFLLHFVKESKQDESGMPNNRFLAERTGGTYSTLKVQPAELEDSGVYFCASSLHRDGTNYGYTFGSGTRLTVV.

The chain uses TRBV27 and TRBJ2-1; the D gene could be TRBD1 or TRBD2 (6 bases each). V shed 2 bases and J shed 1 base, with 15 bases lying between them. The germline V gene has CDR1 MNHEY and CDR2 SMNVEV (reference sequence). The CDR3 spans 17 residues. CDR3 amino acids: CASSLLGGQPSYNEQFF. CDR3 DNA sequence: TGTGCCAGCAGTTTACTGGGGGGACAACCTTCCTACAATGAGCAGTTCTTC.

This clonotype has only a few counts. The J gene is TRBJ2-7, the V gene TRBV20-1; D remains unclear. This CDR3 is built from 15 residues. V gave up 1 base and J gave up 5 bases, with 18 bases separating them. Germline CDR1 reads DFQATT; CDR2 reads SNEGSKA (reference sequence). CDR3 residues: CSARVGSHPGDEQYF. DNA for the CDR3: TGCAGTGCTAGAGTTGGAAGTCACCCTGGAGACGAGCAGTACTTC.

The chain employs TRBV18 and TRBJ2-2; the D gene could be TRBD1 or TRBD2 (5 bases each). V was shortened by 8 bases and J by 2 bases, with 12 bases between the two germline ends. The CDR3 length is 14 residues. The germline gives CDR1 KGHSH, CDR2 LQKENI. The CDR3 coding sequence is TGTGCCAGCGACCCAGGGACCAACACCGGGGAGCTGTTTTTT. Translated, it gives CASDPGTNTGELFF.